This TCR beta chain was profiled in a study of Ad26.COV2.S vaccination and SARS-CoV-2 variants. Data came from immunoSEQ multiplex PCR; TCRdb stores just in-frame clones and leaves some out. The sample lists about 350,000 clones, about 92% occurring once. Notes on this clone: No antigen is known for it.

CDR3 size: 14 residues. Germline lookup yields CDR1 SGHDT and CDR2 YYEEEE. V was clipped by 4 bases and J by 4 bases; unmatched bases: 4. Study-wide results and caveats: For non-spike TCRs, breadth in vaccine recipients resembled that in placebo recipients. After vaccination, substantial breadth of spike-specific CD8+ and CD4+ responses was reported. Measurements of TCR breadth and depth may have given underestimates of the total T cell responses.

The input for sequencing was peripheral blood, taken after recovery from COVID-19. This receptor was identified in a human donor who had recovered from COVID-19. The gene calls are TRBV5-6 and TRBJ1-2; TRBD1 agrees at 10 bases. The CDR3 loop is CASSPGQGVYGYTF. CDR3 in DNA: TGTGCCAGCAGCCCTGGACAGGGGGTCTATGGCTACACCTTC.